Each of the 13 T cell receptor beta chains below was sequenced from the same sample in a study of neoadjuvant nivolumab and ipilimumab in lung cancer. The table came from immunoSEQ multiplex PCR; TCRdb's copy has only in-frame clones and leaves some out. The sample has some 37,000 clones; roughly nine tenths are singletons. The sample was peripheral blood, taken before neoadjuvant nivolumab, alone or with ipilimumab. The receptors were gathered from an adult with non-small cell lung cancer.

The CDR3 here is CASSLIPWLAGVGSYEQYF. The CDR3 bases are TGTGCCAGCAGCTTAATTCCTTGGCTAGCGGGAGTCGGCTCCTACGAGCAGTACTTC. The J gene is TRBJ2-7, the V gene TRBV7-2; 10 positions agree with TRBD2. V gave up 2 bases and J gave up 0 bases; unmatched junction bases: 13. Per germline, CDR1 SGHTA and CDR2 FQGNSA. This CDR3 is built from 19 residues.

The rearrangement links TRBV9 to TRBJ2-3; D might be TRBD2 (6 bases). The CDR3 is made up of 15 amino acids. V gave up 3 bases and J gave up 0 bases, with 11 bases separating them. CDR1 and CDR2 (germline): SGDLS, YYNGEE. CDR3 loop: CASSDLADSTDTQYF. CDR3 DNA: TGTGCCAGCAGCGATTTAGCGGATAGCACAGATACGCAGTATTTT.

The chain employs TRBV6-5 and TRBJ2-7; TRBD1 aligns across 9 bases. In germline, CDR1 is MNHEY, CDR2 SVGAGI. Trimming at V came to 6 bases and at J to 6 bases, leaving 6 bases not matched to a gene. This CDR3 has 13 residues. In DNA form, the CDR3 reads TGTGCCAGCAGCTTACAGGGGGCGGGCGAGCAGTACTTC. Translation gives CASSLQGAGEQYF.

The chain recombines TRBV18 with TRBJ2-5, with 9 bases fitting TRBD1. The germline V gene has CDR1 KGHSH and CDR2 LQKENI. The CDR3 runs 14 residues. V trimming: 8 bases; J trimming: 1 base; junction bases outside the gene matches: 5. The CDR3 region has the DNA TGTGCCAGCAAGGGACAGGGTACCCAAGAGACCCAGTACTTC. This gives the protein CASKGQGTQETQYF.

The count of this clone is one. This chain joins TRBV4-2 and TRBJ2-1; D is tentatively TRBD1 or TRBD2 (6 bases each). V was pared by 0 bases and J by 4 bases, with 10 bases between. The CDR3 has 15 amino acids. Germline CDR1 LGHNA, CDR2 YNFKEQ. The CDR3 nucleotides read TGTGCCAGCAGCCAAGATTGGGGGGCTTACAATGAGCAGTTCTTC. Its translation: CASSQDWGAYNEQFF.

This chain uses TRBV20-1 with TRBJ2-7; D is unresolved. Germline loops: CDR1 DFQATT, CDR2 SNEGSKA (reference sequence). V dropped 6 bases and J dropped 4 bases, with 10 bases sitting between them. The CDR3 length is 11 residues. The CDR3 region is CSASDRYEQYF. For the CDR3, the DNA is TGCAGTGCCTCGGACCGATACGAGCAGTACTTC.

The chain joins TRBV7-9 to TRBJ2-5; D is ambiguous. The CDR3 runs 12 residues. The germline V and J ends were trimmed by 4 bases and 5 bases, with 8 bases remaining between them. CDR1 is SEHNR, CDR2 FQNEAQ, per germline (reference sequence). The CDR3, as DNA: TGTGCCAGCAGCTCCGGGTTGGAGACCCAGTACTTC. This encodes CASSSGLETQYF.

This chain uses TRBV19 with TRBJ2-3, with 13 bases fitting TRBD2. This CDR3 comprises 17 residues. The V segment lost 6 bases and the J segment 0 bases; nucleotides outside the gene matches: 6. Germline V lookup: CDR1 LNHDA, CDR2 SQIVND (reference sequence). CDR3: CASRKTSGGLSTDTQYF. The CDR3 nucleotides are TGTGCCAGTAGGAAGACTAGCGGGGGGCTTAGCACAGATACGCAGTATTTT. The variable domain in full, completed from reference TRBV19 and TRBJ2-3, reads DGGITQSPKYLFRKEGQNVTLSCEQNLNHDAMYWYRQDPGQGLRLIYYSQIVNDFQKGDIAEGYSVSREKKESFPLTVTSAQKNPTAFYLCASRKTSGGLSTDTQYFGPGTRLTVL.

The V and J genes are TRBV6-5 and TRBJ2-2; weak D call: TRBD2 (6 bases). Germline-derived CDR1 and CDR2 are MNHEY and SVGAGI. This CDR3 has 16 residues. V was clipped by 2 bases and J by 3 bases, with 13 bases between them. The CDR3 reads CASSYGRDSYTGELFF. CDR3 sequence (DNA): TGTGCCAGCAGTTACGGCCGGGACTCCTACACCGGGGAGCTGTTTTTT.

The chain joins TRBV30 to TRBJ2-2; 8 bases line up with TRBD2. Germline V lookup: CDR1 GTSNPN, CDR2 SVGIG (reference sequence). The CDR3 covers 12 residues. CDR3 loop: CVRSGSSGELFF. DNA for the CDR3: TGTGTCCGCAGCGGGAGTTCCGGGGAGCTGTTTTTT.

The rearrangement joins TRBV5-3 to TRBJ2-5; TRBD2 agrees at 14 bases. TRBV5-3 counts as an open reading frame of uncertain function. There are 15 residues in the CDR3. Trimming took 4 bases from V and 4 from J; bases not matched to a gene: 3. CDR3 bases: TGTGCCAGAAGCGTGGGACTAGCGGGAGTAGAGACCCAGTACTTC. It specifies CARSVGLAGVETQYF.

The rearrangement uses TRBV5-1 and TRBJ1-2, with D perhaps matching TRBD1 (5 bases). This CDR3 comprises 14 residues. In germline, CDR1 is SGHRS, CDR2 YFSETQ. Trimming shortened V by 4 bases and J by 1 base, and 11 bases separated the two germline ends. The CDR3 nucleotides are TGCGCCAGCAGCCCTGTACAGGATAACTATGGCTACACCTTC. As protein: CASSPVQDNYGYTF.

V gene TRBV18 combines with J gene TRBJ2-1; the match to TRBD2 covers 7 bases. The CDR3 spans 15 residues. Germline CDR1 KGHSH, CDR2 LQKENI. With V trimmed by 2 bases and J by 9 bases, 10 bases remained unmatched. DNA of the CDR3: TGTGCCAGCTCACCAACATGGACTAGTGAGAGTGAGCAGTTCTTC. Translation: CASSPTWTSESEQFF. The full variable domain, rest sourced from reference TRBV18 and TRBJ2-1, is NAGVMQNPRHLVRRRGQEARLRCSPMKGHSHVYWYRQLPEEGLKFMVYLQKENIIDESGMPKERFSAEFPKEGPSILRIQQVVRGDSAAYFCASSPTWTSESEQFFGPGTRLTVL.